The 17 T cell receptor beta chains below come from one sample, sequenced in a study of T cell changes during pregnancy in multiple sclerosis. Only in-frame clones appear in the TCRdb table, and some are missing; sequencing was by immunoSEQ multiplex PCR. Among tens of thousands of clones, around 95% were seen once, and the ten largest hold roughly 0.34%. The sequenced sample was CD4+ T cells from peripheral blood mononuclear cells, obtained before pregnancy. The receptors derive from a female donor with multiple sclerosis, enrolled in a pregnancy study.

The chain is built from TRBV6-5 and TRBJ2-3, with 7 bases fitting TRBD2. Germline CDR1 reads MNHEY; CDR2 reads SVGAGI. This CDR3 region has 15 residues. Trimming cost V 4 bases and J 3 bases; bases outside gene matches: 7. The CDR3 reads CASSLREGGTDTQYF. The CDR3 DNA sequence: TGTGCCAGCAGTTTGAGGGAGGGAGGGACAGATACGCAGTATTTT.

The rearrangement uses TRBV4-2 and TRBJ2-2; 11 bases agree with TRBD2. After removal of 0 bases from V and 4 bases from J, the junction contained 1 base not matched to a gene. The CDR3 is 16 residues long. Germline V gene lookup returns CDR1 LGHNA and CDR2 YNFKEQ. CDR3 sequence reads: CASSQETSGSTGELFF. The CDR3 DNA reads TGTGCCAGCAGCCAAGAAACTAGCGGGAGCACCGGGGAGCTGTTTTTT.

The chain uses TRBV27 and TRBJ2-7, with 8 nucleotides matching TRBD1. The germline CDR1 and CDR2 sequences are MNHEY and SMNVEV (reference sequence). There are 13 residues in the CDR3. Trimming cost V 7 bases and J 5 bases; bases outside gene matches: 7. DNA of the CDR3: TGTGCCAGCAAGTGGGGGACAGGCAACGAGCAGTACTTC. Protein product: CASKWGTGNEQYF.

CDR3 in amino acids: CASSPRTSGSRDEQFF. As DNA, the CDR3 is TGTGCCAGCAGCCCCCGGACTAGCGGGAGTAGGGATGAGCAGTTCTTC. This chain connects TRBV16 to TRBJ2-1; 13 bases map to TRBD2. The V gene end was trimmed by 4 bases and the J gene end by 8 bases; junction bases not matched to a gene: 8. The CDR3 runs 16 residues. Germline V gene data show CDR1 as KGHSY and CDR2 as FQNENV.

The CDR3, as DNA: TGTGCCAGCATTGCTAGCGGGACGAACACCGGGGAGCTGTTTTTT. Translating it yields CASIASGTNTGELFF. The chain has TRBV6-1 and TRBJ2-2; 9 bases align to TRBD2. CDR3 length: 15 residues. Trimming removed 7 bases from V and 0 bases from J; junction bases left unmatched: 3. CDR1 MNHNS and CDR2 SASEGT come from the germline V gene.

The chain carries TRBV18 and TRBJ2-7; 9 bases map to TRBD1. The trim removed 4 bases at V and 1 base at J, leaving 14 bases unmatched. The CDR3 has 18 residues. From germline, CDR1 is KGHSH and CDR2 LQKENI. For the CDR3, the DNA is TGTGCCAGCTCACTCACGGCCAAACAGGGGGCAGTATCCTACGAGCAGTACTTC. This gives the protein CASSLTAKQGAVSYEQYF.

The chain joins TRBV7-9 to TRBJ2-3; 9 nucleotides align to TRBD1. J gave up 3 bases and V 4 bases, and 14 bases lay outside the gene matches. Germline V gives CDR1 SEHNR, CDR2 FQNEAQ (reference sequence). This CDR3 is built from 18 residues. In DNA form, the CDR3 reads TGTGCCAGCAGCTCCGATTTTAACCGGGACAGGGTGACAGATACGCAGTATTTT. Amino acids: CASSSDFNRDRVTDTQYF. The variable domain in full, with the rest retrieved from reference TRBV7-9 and TRBJ2-3, is DTGVSQNPRHKITKRGQNVTFRCDPISEHNRLYWYRQTLGQGPEFLTYFQNEAQLEKSRLLSDRFSAERPKGSFSTLEIQRTEQGDSAMYLCASSSDFNRDRVTDTQYFGPGTRLTVL.

This chain uses TRBV11-2 with TRBJ1-3; D remains unclear. The V end was cut by 0 bases, the J end by 0 bases, with 3 bases between. This CDR3 contains 14 residues. Germline V lookup: CDR1 SGHAT, CDR2 FQNNGV. The CDR3, as DNA: TGTGCCAGCAGCTTAGAAGCCTCTGGAAACACCATATATTTT. Protein: CASSLEASGNTIYF.

The chain has TRBV7-2 and TRBJ2-2, with 8 bases lining up with TRBD2. CDR1 and CDR2 (germline): SGHTA, FQGNSA. Losses at the gene ends were 6 bases for V and 6 bases for J; bases not matched to a gene: 9. The CDR3 covers 15 residues. The CDR3 DNA reads TGTGCCAGCAGGTCCGTAGCGGGAAGGGCCGGGGAGCTGTTTTTT. Translation: CASRSVAGRAGELFF. Full variable domain (remainder filled in from reference TRBV7-2 and TRBJ2-2): GAGVSQSPSNKVTEKGKDVELRCDPISGHTALYWYRQSLGQGLEFLIYFQGNSAPDKSGLPSDRFSAERTGGSVSTLTIQRTQQEDSAVYLCASRSVAGRAGELFFGEGSRLTVL.

The J gene is TRBJ1-3, the V gene TRBV27, with TRBD1 matching 8 bases. The CDR3 contains 15 residues. CDR1 MNHEY and CDR2 SMNVEV come from the germline V gene (reference sequence). The ends lost 6 bases at V and 2 bases at J; junction bases unmatched: 6. This CDR3 is CASSPGQGAGNTIYF. The CDR3 DNA reads TGTGCCAGCAGCCCCGGACAGGGAGCTGGAAACACCATATATTTT.

J is TRBJ2-7 and V is TRBV30, with 8 bases lining up with TRBD1. The CDR3 extends over 11 amino acids. Germline V CDR1 and CDR2: GTSNPN, SVGIG (reference sequence). Trimming cost V 4 bases and J 5 bases; bases outside gene matches: 1. The CDR3 DNA sequence: TGTGCCTGGACGGACAGGGACGAGCAGTACTTC. Translation: CAWTDRDEQYF. Based on the CDR3 plus reference TRBV30 and TRBJ2-7, the full variable domain is SQTIHQWPATLVQPVGSPLSLECTVEGTSNPNLYWYRQAAGRGLQLLFYSVGIGQISSEVPQNLSASRPQDRQFILSSKKLLLSDSGFYLCAWTDRDEQYFGPGTRLTVT.

This clone was recorded only once. V gene TRBV27 combines with J gene TRBJ2-1; 10 bases are shared with TRBD2. CDR1 is MNHEY, CDR2 SMNVEV, per germline (reference sequence). J was trimmed by 5 bases and V by 5 bases; bases with no gene match: 15. The CDR3 loop spans 18 amino acids. The CDR3 loop reads CASSPKLAGWGQNNEQFF. In DNA form, the CDR3 reads TGTGCCAGCAGTCCGAAACTAGCGGGATGGGGGCAGAACAATGAGCAGTTCTTC.

This clone was detected many times. The chain combines TRBV28 with TRBJ1-5, with TRBD1 matching over 9 bases. The CDR3 contains 11 residues. Per the germline V gene, CDR1 is MDHEN and CDR2 is SYDVKM. The DNA of the CDR3 is TGTCCCCAGACAGGGGGTCAGCCCCAGCATTTT. Translation: CPQTGGQPQHF.

The V and J genes are TRBV9 and TRBJ2-5, with a tentative D call TRBD1 (7 bases). This CDR3 is built from 15 residues. Trimming removed 1 base at V and 4 bases at J, with 14 bases between. Germline V gene data show CDR1 as SGDLS and CDR2 as YYNGEE. CDR3 sequence (DNA): TGTGCCAGCAGCGTAAGGCACAGGGGAGGAGAGACCCAGTACTTC. It is translated as CASSVRHRGGETQYF.

This chain links TRBV30 with TRBJ2-2; perhaps TRBD1 as D (6 bases). This CDR3 region has 15 residues. With 8 bases removed from V and 0 bases from J, the gap between germline ends came to 16 bases. Germline V gene lookup returns CDR1 GTSNPN and CDR2 SVGIG (reference sequence). The CDR3: CAIQGLDANTGELFF. In nucleotides, the CDR3 is TGTGCCATACAGGGCCTAGACGCGAACACCGGGGAGCTGTTTTTT.

V is TRBV6-5 and J is TRBJ2-7; D may be TRBD1 (5 bases). Germline loops: CDR1 MNHEY, CDR2 SVGAGI. The CDR3 runs 13 residues. V was cut by 6 bases and J by 2 bases, with 11 bases left in between. The CDR3 region has the DNA TGTGCCAGCAGCCGACAGTCAACCTACGAGCAGTACTTC. It is translated as CASSRQSTYEQYF.

The chain links TRBV29-1 to TRBJ2-2; D perhaps matches TRBD2 (6 bases). V was cut by 4 bases and J by 7 bases, with 13 bases left in between. The CDR3 spans 13 residues. Germline-derived CDR1 and CDR2 are SQVTM and ANQGSEA. The CDR3 protein is CSVAGPGVGELFF. The CDR3 coding sequence is TGCAGCGTTGCCGGACCGGGGGTCGGGGAGCTGTTTTTT.